This entry lists 24 T cell receptor beta chains sequenced from one sample in a study of beta chain features in type 1 diabetes. The whole isolated RNA underwent reverse transcription, so sequencing captured expressed TCRB transcripts. Libraries were prepared by immunoSEQ multiplex PCR; TCRdb keeps only in-frame clonotypes and omits some of them. The sample consists of under 500,000 clones, 30% of them appearing once. The sample taken for sequencing was naive CD4+ T cells from blood. Every receptor here comes from a man aged 18 to 35 in good health.

The J gene is TRBJ2-7, the V gene TRBV5-4; 8 nucleotides agree with TRBD1. This CDR3 has 14 amino acids. V trimming: 5 bases; J trimming: 4 bases; junction bases outside the gene matches: 8. Germline CDR1 is SGHNT and CDR2 is YYREEE (reference sequence). In DNA form, the CDR3 reads TGTGCCAGCAGTTCGGGGACAGGCCTTTACGAGCAGTACTTC. This sequence encodes CASSSGTGLYEQYF.

The rearrangement links TRBV29-1 to TRBJ1-1, with a possible D match to TRBD1 (6 bases). The ends were cut back, 6 bases at V and 8 bases at J, with 10 bases in the middle. Germline V CDR1 and CDR2: SQVTM, ANQGSEA. This CDR3 contains 10 residues. The CDR3 nucleotides read TGCAGCGTCGTCGACAGGGAAGCTTTCTTT. Translated, it gives CSVVDREAFF.

CDR3 in DNA: TGTGCCAGCAGCAGTCGCAAAACAGGCTACTCTGGGGCCAACGTCCTGACTTTC. Protein: CASSSRKTGYSGANVLTF. The V and J genes are TRBV21-1 and TRBJ2-6; the table's TRBD1 call for D was not verified on the DNA. TRBV21-1 is deemed a pseudogene. This CDR3 contains 18 residues.

Concerning this clone itself: Other DNA sequences of this sample code for an identical CDR3. CDR3 bases: TGTGCCAGCAGCCAAGCAGATACGCAGTATTTT. Its protein is CASSQADTQYF. This sequence joins TRBV14 and TRBJ2-3; D gene unclear. The CDR3 loop spans 11 amino acids. Looked up from germline, CDR1 is SGHDN and CDR2 is FVKESK. Deletions cut 1 base from V and 4 bases from J, with 0 bases between.

DNA of the CDR3: TGCAGCGTTGGGATTGGGGGGGTTACAGATACGCAGTATTTT. This translates into CSVGIGGVTDTQYF. V is TRBV29-1 and J is TRBJ2-3; 7 nucleotides align to TRBD2. Germline V gene data show CDR1 as SQVTM and CDR2 as ANQGSEA. V lost 4 bases to trimming and J lost 3 bases; unmatched junction nucleotides: 7. This CDR3 comprises 14 residues.

The V gene is TRBV18, the J gene TRBJ2-7, with 9 bases that match TRBD1. Looked up from germline, CDR1 is KGHSH and CDR2 is LQKENI. V lost 1 base, J lost 5 bases, and 9 bases stayed unmatched. There are 16 residues in the CDR3. CDR3 in DNA: TGTGCCAGCTCACCACTCTCCGGGACAGGGATGCACGAGCAGTACTTC. Protein: CASSPLSGTGMHEQYF.

The gene calls are TRBV5-6 and TRBJ2-5; no definite D call. V shed 1 base and J shed 9 bases, with 25 bases lying between them. Germline V CDR1 and CDR2: SGHDT, YYEEEE. The CDR3 is 17 amino acids. The CDR3 nucleotides are TGTGCCAGCAGCTTGAGGTCTCTTCCGACAACGGCGGAGTCCCAGTACTTC. It codes for CASSLRSLPTTAESQYF.

V usage is TRBV30 and J usage is TRBJ1-2, with unresolved D. V lost 5 bases and J 4 bases, leaving 17 bases between the germline ends. CDR1 and CDR2 from the germline V gene are GTSNPN and SVGIG (reference sequence). The length of the CDR3 is 14 residues. CDR3 in DNA: TGTGCCTGGGGCGCCGGGGTCGGTGTCTATGGCTACACCTTC. This codes for CAWGAGVGVYGYTF. The full variable domain, with the rest looked up from reference TRBV30 and TRBJ1-2, is SQTIHQWPATLVQPVGSPLSLECTVEGTSNPNLYWYRQAAGRGLQLLFYSVGIGQISSEVPQNLSASRPQDRQFILSSKKLLLSDSGFYLCAWGAGVGVYGYTFGSGTRLTVV.

The chain has TRBV29-1 and TRBJ2-1; D uncertain. Germline V gives CDR1 SQVTM, CDR2 ANQGSEA. This CDR3 comprises 16 residues. Trimming removed 2 bases at V and 0 bases at J, with 14 bases between. DNA for the CDR3: TGCAGCGTTGAACGGTTCGGTCTAAGCTCCTACAATGAGCAGTTCTTC. Translated, it gives CSVERFGLSSYNEQFF.

This clone was found once. The chain has TRBV4-3 and TRBJ2-3; 8 positions match TRBD2. Germline-derived CDR1 and CDR2 are LGHNA and YSLEER. CDR3 length: 15 residues. V shed 5 bases and J 3 bases; nucleotides not matched to a gene: 7. The CDR3 DNA reads TGCGCCAGCAGCTTTTGGACGGGAGGGACAGATACGCAGTATTTT. Amino acid sequence: CASSFWTGGTDTQYF.

CDR3 sequence (DNA): TGTGCCAGCAGCCAGCCTGGGACAGGGCCGTACGAGCAGTACTTC. Translating it yields CASSQPGTGPYEQYF. The chain uses TRBV14 and TRBJ2-7; the match to TRBD1 covers 9 bases. This CDR3 has 15 residues. Germline V gene lookup returns CDR1 SGHDN and CDR2 FVKESK. V gave up 3 bases and J gave up 4 bases; unmatched junction bases: 7.

The V gene is TRBV18, the J gene TRBJ2-3, with 8 bases aligning to TRBD1. The V and J ends lost 3 bases and 4 bases, in that order; junction bases with no gene match: 3. From germline, CDR1 is KGHSH and CDR2 LQKENI. The length of the CDR3 is 14 residues. CDR3 region: CASSPGQVADTQYF. The CDR3 DNA reads TGTGCCAGCTCACCGGGACAGGTTGCAGATACGCAGTATTTT.

This clone came up a few times. The sample holds other DNA sequences that translate to the same CDR3. The chain uses TRBV7-2 and TRBJ2-7; D is undetermined. CDR1 SGHTA and CDR2 FQGNSA come from the germline V gene. This CDR3 comprises 14 residues. Trimming took off 1 base at V and 0 bases at J, with 7 bases between the two ends. CDR3: CASSLEGSSYEQYF. The CDR3 nucleotides read TGTGCCAGCAGCTTAGAAGGCAGCTCCTACGAGCAGTACTTC.

J is TRBJ2-7 and V is TRBV5-1, with D hard to call. The CDR3 sequence is 13 residues long. The germline CDR1 and CDR2 sequences are SGHRS and YFSETQ. Trimming removed 0 bases at V and 2 bases at J, with 6 bases between. This CDR3 is CASSLVPAYEQYF. For the CDR3, the DNA is TGCGCCAGCAGCTTGGTTCCTGCCTACGAGCAGTACTTC.

The chain is built from TRBV4-2 and TRBJ1-2; perhaps TRBD1 as D (5 bases). The V gene lost 1 base and the J gene lost 4 bases, with 13 bases spanning the gap. Germline V gives CDR1 LGHNA, CDR2 YNFKEQ. The CDR3 covers 15 residues. The CDR3 DNA follows: TGTGCCAGCAGCCAAGTCCGGCAGGGCGCCTATGGCTACACCTTC. Residues: CASSQVRQGAYGYTF.

V and J are TRBV28 and TRBJ2-7; 7 nucleotides match TRBD1. This CDR3 comprises 16 residues. V lost 5 bases, J lost 2 bases, and 12 bases stayed unmatched. Germline lookup yields CDR1 MDHEN and CDR2 SYDVKM. As DNA, the CDR3 is TGTGCCAGCAGTCTCACCCTCGACAGGGCACCCTACGAGCAGTACTTC. It is translated as CASSLTLDRAPYEQYF.

This CDR3 reads CASSFGTSGRVSDEQFF. As DNA, the CDR3 is TGCGCCAGCAGCTTCGGGACTAGCGGGAGAGTGTCCGATGAGCAGTTCTTC. The chain combines TRBV5-1 with TRBJ2-1, with TRBD2 identical over 14 bases. After removal of 2 bases from V and 8 bases from J, the junction contained 9 bases not matched to a gene. The CDR3 sequence is 17 residues long. Germline CDR1 and CDR2: SGHRS and YFSETQ.

The chain employs TRBV11-2 and TRBJ2-3; D not resolved. CDR1 SGHAT and CDR2 FQNNGV come from the germline V gene. The CDR3 has 14 residues. Between the trimmed V and J ends, which lost 2 bases and 2 bases, there was a span of 8 bases. CDR3 protein: CASSLRTITDTQYF. CDR3 nucleotide sequence: TGTGCCAGCAGCTTAAGAACGATCACAGATACGCAGTATTTT.

The chain carries TRBV29-1 and TRBJ2-1; TRBD2 matches at 7 bases. Per germline, CDR1 SQVTM and CDR2 ANQGSEA. The V segment lost 8 bases and the J segment 2 bases; nucleotides outside the gene matches: 6. CDR3 size: 13 residues. The CDR3 coding sequence is TGCAGCAAGGTAGCGGGTGCCTACAATGAGCAGTTCTTC. Residues: CSKVAGAYNEQFF.

This chain's CDR3 is CASSLNRISNTGELFF. The CDR3 nucleotides are TGTGCCAGCAGCTTAAACAGGATATCGAACACCGGGGAGCTGTTTTTT. The chain couples TRBV7-2 to TRBJ2-2; D may be TRBD1 (5 bases). The germline CDR1 and CDR2 sequences are SGHTA and FQGNSA. This CDR3 has 16 amino acids. Trimming stripped 2 bases from V and 0 bases from J, with 10 bases between.

This clone was seen repeatedly, ten times or more. The V call is TRBV29-1, the J call TRBJ1-1; no clear D. Trimming left V 6 bases short and J 4 bases short, with 18 bases between. The CDR3 contains 14 residues. Germline CDR1 and CDR2: SQVTM and ANQGSEA. The CDR3 DNA is TGCAGCGTGCACCTCGCCGGCGCGGTCACTGAAGCTTTCTTT. Translating gives CSVHLAGAVTEAFF.

This clone occurred a few times. Additional DNA sequences in this sample encode the identical CDR3. The chain couples TRBV30 to TRBJ2-7; TRBD1 agrees at 7 bases. J gave up 2 bases and V 0 bases, and 7 bases lay outside the gene matches. In germline, CDR1 is GTSNPN, CDR2 SVGIG (reference sequence). This CDR3 is 15 amino acids long. The CDR3 spells CAWSVTGAVAYEQYF. CDR3 sequence (DNA): TGTGCCTGGAGTGTAACAGGGGCTGTGGCCTACGAGCAGTACTTC.

This clone was detected a few times. The chain has TRBV5-1 and TRBJ2-1, with no clear D. This CDR3 has 15 amino acids. The germline gives CDR1 SGHRS, CDR2 YFSETQ. V lost 2 bases and J lost 0, with 9 bases in between. The CDR3 spells CASSFALSSYNEQFF. For the CDR3, the DNA is TGCGCCAGCAGCTTTGCCCTGAGCTCCTACAATGAGCAGTTCTTC. The complete variable domain, with remaining parts taken from reference TRBV5-1 and TRBJ2-1, reads KAGVTQTPRYLIKTRGQQVTLSCSPISGHRSVSWYQQTPGQGLQFLFEYFSETQRNKGNFPGRFSGRQFSNSRSEMNVSTLELGDSALYLCASSFALSSYNEQFFGPGTRLTVL.

V is TRBV30 and J is TRBJ1-1; no reliable D call. Germline CDR1 reads GTSNPN; CDR2 reads SVGIG (reference sequence). V dropped 3 bases and J dropped 0 bases, with 8 bases sitting between them. The CDR3 has 13 residues. The CDR3 loop is CAWRDIMNTEAFF. CDR3 coding DNA: TGTGCCTGGAGAGATATCATGAACACTGAAGCTTTCTTT.